In its sample, the clone carrying this T cell receptor beta chain was seen many times. The sample is drawn from a study of Graves' ophthalmopathy and Graves' hyperthyroidism. The V gene lost 1 base and the J gene lost 3 bases, with 13 bases spanning the gap. The CDR3 covers 16 residues. Germline V gene data show CDR1 as DFQATT and CDR2 as SNEGSKA (reference sequence). Amplification of the TCR beta CDR3 regions used RNA transcripts (as template). HTBI primers were employed in first-round RT-PCR, then a second-round multiplex PCR followed. TCRdb itself ran the multiplex PCR reads through MiXCR, one entry per CDR3 protein. Here the sample spans 350,000 to 450,000 distinct CDR3 sequences, roughly 21% being singletons. Being free of ophthalmopathy for 18 months of follow-up defined stable hyperthyroidism. As the starting material, around 9.1 ml of fresh peripheral blood yielded the PBMCs.

The chain links TRBV20-1 to TRBJ1-6; weak D call: TRBD1 (6 bases). The origin of this receptor is a woman aged 18-30 years with stable Graves' hyperthyroidism. What was sequenced was peripheral blood. The DNA of the CDR3 is TGCAGTGCTAGAGCCTCTGGACAGAACTATAATTCACCCCTCCACTTT. Protein: CSARASGQNYNSPLHF.